This entry lists 25 T cell receptor beta chains sequenced from one sample in a study of blood T cell repertoires in COVID-19. Clones were read by immunoSEQ multiplex PCR, and TCRdb kept only the in-frame ones, dropping some. This sample has more than 50,000 clones; roughly 90% occur once, and the top ten carry under 4.5%. Sequencing was done on a sample of peripheral blood. These receptors all come from a human donor in a cohort sampled during active COVID-19.

This rearrangement joins TRBV7-2 to TRBJ2-2; unclear D gene. In germline, CDR1 is SGHTA, CDR2 FQGNSA. This CDR3 is 20 amino acids long. V shed 0 bases and J shed 0 bases, with 20 bases lying between them. The CDR3 DNA reads TGTGCCAGCAGCTTAGCGTTCATTGTGCGGTTGTCGCCGAACACCGGGGAGCTGTTTTTT. Its protein product is CASSLAFIVRLSPNTGELFF. Looking up the rest from reference TRBV7-2 and TRBJ2-2 gives the full variable domain: GAGVSQSPSNKVTEKGKDVELRCDPISGHTALYWYRQSLGQGLEFLIYFQGNSAPDKSGLPSDRFSAERTGGSVSTLTIQRTQQEDSAVYLCASSLAFIVRLSPNTGELFFGEGSRLTVL.

The V and J genes are TRBV11-2 and TRBJ2-7, with a weak D call TRBD1 (6 bases). Looked up from germline, CDR1 is SGHAT and CDR2 is FQNNGV. Trimming pared 3 bases from V and 3 bases from J, leaving 12 bases between. The CDR3 loop spans 14 amino acids. CDR3 sequence: CASSFPGQLYEQYF. The DNA for the CDR3 is TGTGCCAGCAGCTTTCCGGGACAACTCTACGAGCAGTACTTC.

This rearrangement joins TRBV11-3 to TRBJ1-6, with a tentative D call TRBD1 (6 bases). The V gene's germline CDR1 is SGHNT and CDR2 YENEEA. The CDR3 consists of 14 residues. The V and J ends lost 3 bases and 9 bases respectively, with 12 bases between them. CDR3 nucleotides: TGTGCCAGCAGCTTGACAGGATCCGGTTCACCCCTCCACTTT. It translates to CASSLTGSGSPLHF.

The V and J genes are TRBV9 and TRBJ1-1; no firm D call. CDR1 and CDR2 from the germline V gene are SGDLS and YYNGEE. CDR3 length: 14 residues. The V gene lost 0 bases and the J gene lost 5 bases, with 11 bases spanning the gap. The CDR3 sequence is CASSVAEGRTEAFF. CDR3 nucleotide sequence: TGTGCCAGCAGCGTAGCCGAGGGAAGAACTGAAGCTTTCTTT.

The V and J genes are TRBV28 and TRBJ1-5; the match to TRBD1 covers 7 bases. Trimming took 6 bases from V and 0 from J; bases not matched to a gene: 5. The CDR3 sequence is 15 residues long. The V gene's germline CDR1 is MDHEN and CDR2 SYDVKM. CDR3 sequence: CASRRDSTSNQPQHF. In DNA form, the CDR3 reads TGTGCCAGCAGGCGGGACAGCACTAGCAATCAGCCCCAGCATTTT. Based on the CDR3 plus reference TRBV28 and TRBJ1-5, the full variable domain is DVKVTQSSRYLVKRTGEKVFLECVQDMDHENMFWYRQDPGLGLRLIYFSYDVKMKEKGDIPEGYSVSREKKERFSLILESASTNQTSMYLCASRRDSTSNQPQHFGDGTRLSIL.

V is TRBV10-1 and J is TRBJ1-1, with D maybe TRBD1 (6 bases). The V end was cut by 6 bases, the J end by 4 bases, with 9 bases between. The CDR3 has 12 residues. Germline CDR1 is WNHNN and CDR2 is SYGVQD (reference sequence). The chain's CDR3 is CASSGRGTEAFF. The CDR3 DNA reads as TGCGCCAGCAGCGGCAGGGGCACTGAAGCTTTCTTT.

The chain has TRBV11-2 and TRBJ2-5, with TRBD1 as a possible D gene (6 bases). The CDR3 runs 13 residues. Germline loops: CDR1 SGHAT, CDR2 FQNNGV. V was clipped by 4 bases and J by 3 bases, with 9 bases between them. CDR3: CASSSTGKETQYF. The CDR3 nucleotides are TGTGCCAGCAGCTCCACAGGGAAAGAGACCCAGTACTTC.

The chain couples TRBV4-2 to TRBJ2-7; 9 bases align to TRBD2. This CDR3 comprises 15 residues. CDR1 and CDR2 (germline): LGHNA, YNFKEQ. The V and J ends lost 0 bases and 0 bases, in that order; junction bases with no gene match: 0. CDR3 bases: TGTGCCAGCAGCCAAGAGCGGGAGGGCTCCTACGAGCAGTACTTC. Translation: CASSQEREGSYEQYF.

The rearrangement uses TRBV12-5 and TRBJ1-3; D is undetermined. The CDR3 is made up of 11 amino acids. V was pared by 9 bases and J by 4 bases, with 7 bases between. Germline V gene data show CDR1 as LGHNT and CDR2 as FRNRAP. The CDR3 DNA follows: TGTGCTAGGCCCAGGGGAAACACCATATATTTT. Its translation: CARPRGNTIYF. Together with reference TRBV12-5 and TRBJ1-3, the CDR3 gives the full variable domain: DARVTQTPRHKVTEMGQEVTMRCQPILGHNTVFWYRQTMMQGLELLAYFRNRAPLDDSGMPKDRFSAEMPDATLATLKIQPSEPRDSAVYFCARPRGNTIYFGEGSWLTVV.

This clone was seen a single time. V and J are TRBV11-1 and TRBJ2-4; D ambiguous. V dropped 5 bases and J dropped 5 bases, with 7 bases sitting between them. The CDR3 is made up of 12 amino acids. Germline CDR1 is SGHAT and CDR2 is FQDESV (reference sequence). The CDR3 region is CASSGPENIQYF. CDR3 nucleotide sequence: TGTGCCAGCAGCGGCCCCGAAAACATTCAGTACTTC.

The chain carries TRBV19 and TRBJ1-1; D is unclear. The CDR3 covers 13 residues. CDR1 LNHDA and CDR2 SQIVND come from the germline V gene (reference sequence). The V end lost 7 bases, the J end lost 1 base, and 10 bases lay between the germline ends. CDR3 DNA: TGTGCCAGTAAGGAACAGCCGAACACTGAAGCTTTCTTT. Translated: CASKEQPNTEAFF.

The V gene is TRBV6-5, the J gene TRBJ2-3; D ambiguous. The V end lost 5 bases, the J end lost 4 bases, and 10 bases lay between the germline ends. Germline-derived CDR1 and CDR2 are MNHEY and SVGAGI. This CDR3 region has 13 residues. The CDR3 protein is CASSPTLPDTQYF. The CDR3 DNA reads TGTGCCAGCAGTCCGACTCTCCCAGATACGCAGTATTTT.

V usage is TRBV24-1 and J usage is TRBJ2-7; D call uncertain. The V gene lost 2 bases and the J gene lost 1 base, with 14 bases spanning the gap. Germline CDR1 reads KGHDR; CDR2 reads SFDVKD. This CDR3 has 16 residues. CDR3 protein: CATSDYRHRQSYEQYF. The CDR3, as DNA: TGTGCCACCAGTGATTATCGTCACAGACAATCCTACGAGCAGTACTTC.

V usage is TRBV12-3 or TRBV12-4 and J usage is TRBJ2-6; D is unresolved. CDR3 length equals 12 residues. V was clipped by 6 bases and J by 6 bases, with 6 bases between them. Here the CDR3 DNA reads TGTGCCAGCAGACCTATGGCCAACGTCCTGACTTTC. This encodes CASRPMANVLTF.

The chain links TRBV5-8 to TRBJ2-7; the match to TRBD1 covers 8 bases. This CDR3 is 14 amino acids long. Germline V gene lookup returns CDR1 SGHTS and CDR2 YDEGEE. Trimming at V came to 3 bases and at J to 2 bases, leaving 4 bases not matched to a gene. CDR3 nucleotides: TGTGCCAGCAGCTCCGGGACAGGTGCCTACGAGCAGTACTTC. It specifies CASSSGTGAYEQYF.

This clone showed up just a few times. This chain connects TRBV2 to TRBJ1-5, with D hard to call. Trimming removed 7 bases at V and 2 bases at J, with 6 bases between. The CDR3 has 12 residues. CDR1 and CDR2 from the germline V gene are SNHLY and FYNNEI. CDR3 loop: CASMRGNQPQHF. The CDR3 coding sequence is TGTGCCAGCATGAGGGGCAATCAGCCCCAGCATTTT.

The V and J genes are TRBV7-9 and TRBJ2-7; weak D call: TRBD2 (6 bases). V lost 2 bases and J 2 bases, leaving 7 bases between the germline ends. Per the germline V gene, CDR1 is SEHNR and CDR2 is FQNEAQ (reference sequence). The CDR3 loop spans 13 amino acids. The CDR3 region has the DNA TGTGCCAGCAGCTTACCGGGGGCCTACGAGCAGTACTTC. This gives the protein CASSLPGAYEQYF.

The rearrangement links TRBV19 to TRBJ1-2; 7 nucleotides agree with TRBD1. CDR3 size: 14 residues. The ends lost 3 bases at V and 7 bases at J; junction bases unmatched: 8. CDR1 is LNHDA and CDR2 is SQIVND in the germline V gene (reference sequence). CDR3 in amino acids: CASSISTGSSGYTF. The CDR3 nucleotides are TGTGCCAGTAGTATCTCGACAGGGAGCAGTGGCTACACCTTC. Together with reference TRBV19 and TRBJ1-2, the CDR3 gives the full variable domain: DGGITQSPKYLFRKEGQNVTLSCEQNLNHDAMYWYRQDPGQGLRLIYYSQIVNDFQKGDIAEGYSVSREKKESFPLTVTSAQKNPTAFYLCASSISTGSSGYTFGSGTRLTVV.

The chain combines TRBV5-6 with TRBJ2-5; the D gene is possibly TRBD2 (6 bases). The CDR3 loop spans 14 amino acids. Germline CDR1 is SGHDT and CDR2 is YYEEEE. V was pared by 2 bases and J by 4 bases, with 12 bases between. The CDR3, as DNA: TGTGCCAGCAGCTTTGAGACGGAGGGAGAGACCCAGTACTTC. This codes for CASSFETEGETQYF.

This clone appeared a single time. V gene TRBV15 combines with J gene TRBJ2-1; 7 nucleotides line up with TRBD1. In germline, CDR1 is LNHNV, CDR2 YYDKDF (reference sequence). The CDR3 sequence is 16 residues long. V lost 1 base, J lost 5 bases, and 8 bases stayed unmatched. The CDR3 sequence is CATSRVGDSRDNEQFF. The CDR3, as DNA: TGTGCCACCAGCAGAGTGGGGGACAGCCGAGACAATGAGCAGTTCTTC.

The V and J genes are TRBV6-1 and TRBJ1-1; D is uncertain. V lost 2 bases and J lost 0, with 10 bases in between. This CDR3 is built from 15 residues. In germline, CDR1 is MNHNS, CDR2 SASEGT. The CDR3 DNA follows: TGTGCCAGCAGTGAAATGGGAGGGATGAACACTGAAGCTTTCTTT. Protein: CASSEMGGMNTEAFF.

This chain joins TRBV27 and TRBJ2-1; 7 nucleotides match TRBD1. The germline gives CDR1 MNHEY, CDR2 SMNVEV (reference sequence). J gave up 5 bases and V 3 bases, and 4 bases lay outside the gene matches. The CDR3 runs 14 residues. CDR3 nucleotide sequence: TGTGCCAGCAGTTTCCGGGACAGCAACAATGAGCAGTTCTTC. This encodes CASSFRDSNNEQFF.

The rearrangement joins TRBV9 to TRBJ2-7; 9 positions agree with TRBD2. From germline, CDR1 is SGDLS and CDR2 YYNGEE. The CDR3 is made up of 14 amino acids. J was trimmed by 6 bases and V by 0 bases; bases with no gene match: 4. The CDR3 DNA is TGTGCCAGCAGCGTAGAACTAGCGGGTGGCGAGCAGTACTTC. Encoded protein: CASSVELAGGEQYF.

The chain has TRBV2 and TRBJ2-7, with 9 bases lining up with TRBD1. Germline CDR1 reads SNHLY; CDR2 reads FYNNEI. With V trimmed by 6 bases and J by 2 bases, 8 bases remained unmatched. The CDR3 covers 15 residues. The CDR3 here is CASSGDGTGPYEQYF. DNA for the CDR3: TGTGCCAGCAGCGGCGACGGGACAGGGCCCTACGAGCAGTACTTC.

The CDR3 DNA is TGTGCCATCGGGGACACCTACGAGCAGTACTTC. Protein product: CAIGDTYEQYF. The chain carries TRBV2 and TRBJ2-7, with a weak D call TRBD1 (6 bases). The CDR3 totals 11 residues. Germline V gene data show CDR1 as SNHLY and CDR2 as FYNNEI. The ends were cut back, 10 bases at V and 2 bases at J, with 9 bases in the middle.